This TCR beta chain was profiled in a study of regulatory T cells in long-lasting Graves disease listed by TCRdb under 2021. Context from the whole study: Antithyroid drugs had been taken for less than 3 months by newly diagnosed Graves' disease patients. This study used TCR sequencing and RNA sequencing of peripheral blood to compare persistent Graves' disease patients against newly diagnosed Graves' disease patients. The study was registered as a clinical trial and conducted in China. TCR sequencing covered some 13 persistent and approximately 20 newly diagnosed Graves' disease patients, some 35 samples in total.

According to the germline V gene, CDR1 reads KGHSH and CDR2 reads LQKENI. The V end loses 3 bases and the J end loses 9 bases, and a stretch of 15 bases separates them. From its cysteine to its phenylalanine, the CDR3 spans 13 amino acids. Kept here is only the CDR3 DNA, which spans 39 bases and is read in frame from base 1. Receptor amplification or capture employed multiplex PCR. TCRdb shows the sequencer as Illumina HiSeq 4000. CDR3 regions were amplified by Arm-PCR with iRepertoire HTBI primers to construct TCR beta libraries. Before sequencing, the PCR products underwent gel purification. The authors' pipeline ran thus. A total of 62 TRBV and some 13 TRBJ segments were identified across samples and were used for gene usage analysis of CDR3 amino acid clonotypes. Filtered high-quality paired reads were merged into contigs using COPE and FqMerger. Contigs were aligned with BLAST to IMGT TRBV, TRBD and TRBJ reference genes, and CDR3 was defined per IMGT. Clonotypes above 0.1% frequency were classified as highly expanded clones. Repertoire diversity was measured by Shannon entropy, and V-J evenness by the Gini coefficient. A clonotype was considered public if more than one individual shared it. The public sequencing data were trimmed at Q25 with fastp and processed into clonotypes with MiXCR by TCRdb, which kept only in-frame beta chains. Each CDR3 protein gets just one entry, which takes the most common genes and DNA from the rows behind it. TCRdb's processing, not the authors', yielded these V and J calls. For this sample there are about 400,000 distinct CDR3 sequences; about 16% appear just once. The ten biggest clones cover 22% of the sample.

This clonotype was counted between two and nine times. The antigen this receptor binds is unknown. No quality values exist for individual bases; no much larger clone is one base distant. The sample's time point label, decoded: newly diagnosed GD, antithyroid drugs for less than 3 months. RNA was extracted from PBMCs in TRIzol for both TCR sequencing and RNA sequencing. Graves' disease was diagnosed according to American Thyroid Association guidelines. Patients were recruited from an endocrinology department in Xi'an, China. From each patient, around 9 milliliters of peripheral blood was collected into an EDTA anticoagulant tube. Ficoll Paque Plus density gradient separation was used to isolate PBMCs, and no additional T cell sorting was done. An Agilent 2100 Bioanalyzer and agarose gel were used to assess RNA quality, and a NanoDrop 2000 was used to measure RNA concentration. The study at large found these results: Persistent disease showed preferential use of TRBV28, TRBJ1-2 and TRBJ2-5, whereas newly diagnosed disease favored TRBV20-1 and TRBJ2-1. More public clonotypes were shared among persistent patients (2,741) than among newly diagnosed patients (approximately 1,000). Only peripheral blood was studied, because thyroid tissue, the primary lesion, was inaccessible. The authors acknowledged the small sample size as a limitation that may reduce accuracy. Sequencing and analysis were limited to the TCR beta chain. Compared with newly diagnosed patients, patients with persistent Graves' disease had lower TCR Shannon entropy and fewer highly expanded clones, which suggests clonal expansion.

The sample here was peripheral blood mononuclear cells (PBMCs), taken at new diagnosis, from a patient treated with antithyroid drugs. The TCR was taken from a female donor with Graves disease. The chain is made from TRBV18 and TRBJ2-7; TRBD2 is a weak D gene call, 6 bases matching. The nucleotide sequence is TGTGCCAGCTCACCGGAGTCACGCGGGACGCAGTACTTC. Translated, it reads CASSPESRGTQYF.